The 5 T cell receptor beta chains listed next were all sequenced from one sample in a study of response to subunit inactivated influenza vaccine (dated by TCRdb to 2016 to 2019). The library relied on RT-PCR. This sample was sequenced with an Illumina HiSeq 2500. Using fastp trimming at Q25 and MiXCR clonotype assembly, TCRdb reanalyzed the public sequencing data and kept in-frame beta chains. Every entry covers one CDR3 protein and lists the most common genes and DNA from its rows. For this sample the table gives about 650,000 distinct CDR3 sequences, of which more than 15% were detected only once. 11% of the sample rests with the top ten. The specimen comprised PBMCs from blood, sampled 12 days after vaccination. The source of these receptors is a man aged 50 or older who received an inactivated influenza vaccine. Donor details come from another sample of the same person, matched by shared clones.

V is TRBV28 and J is TRBJ2-7; no clear D gene. Trimming removed 6 bases from V and 0 bases from J, with 12 bases in between. From germline, CDR1 is MDHEN and CDR2 SYDVKM. This CDR3 has 14 amino acids. CDR3: CASSGPKSSYEQYF. The CDR3 DNA is TGTGCCAGCAGCGGTCCCAAGAGCTCCTACGAGCAGTACTTC.

The chain has TRBV28 and TRBJ1-4; D may be TRBD1 (6 bases). The CDR3 has 15 residues. V lost 0 bases and J lost 3, with 8 bases in between. The germline V gene has CDR1 MDHEN and CDR2 SYDVKM. In DNA, the CDR3 is TGTGCCAGCAGTTTATGGGCAGGGGCTAATGAAAAACTGTTTTTT. Translation gives CASSLWAGANEKLFF.

The V call is TRBV4-2, the J call TRBJ2-5, with D possibly being TRBD2 (5 bases). V was shortened by 4 bases and J by 11 bases, with 14 bases between the two germline ends. Germline assignment: CDR1 LGHNA and CDR2 YNFKEQ. This CDR3 comprises 12 residues. CDR3 in amino acids: CASSPDRGTQYF. DNA for the CDR3: TGTGCCAGCAGCCCTGACCGGGGAACACAGTACTTC.

The chain combines TRBV24-1 with TRBJ2-7; unclear D gene. This CDR3 region has 13 residues. V was pared by 4 bases and J by 6 bases, with 12 bases between. CDR1 KGHDR and CDR2 SFDVKD come from the germline V gene. The CDR3 nucleotides are TGTGCCACCAGTGACCAAACTACGCGCGAGCAGTACTTC. Its translation is CATSDQTTREQYF.

This rearrangement joins TRBV24-1 to TRBJ2-7; D is possibly TRBD2 (6 bases). Germline CDR1 and CDR2: KGHDR and SFDVKD. The CDR3 loop spans 14 amino acids. The V end was cut by 5 bases, the J end by 4 bases, with 14 bases between. The CDR3 bases are TGTGCCACCAGTGCCACCGGGACTCCTTACGAGCAGTACTTC. Protein: CATSATGTPYEQYF.